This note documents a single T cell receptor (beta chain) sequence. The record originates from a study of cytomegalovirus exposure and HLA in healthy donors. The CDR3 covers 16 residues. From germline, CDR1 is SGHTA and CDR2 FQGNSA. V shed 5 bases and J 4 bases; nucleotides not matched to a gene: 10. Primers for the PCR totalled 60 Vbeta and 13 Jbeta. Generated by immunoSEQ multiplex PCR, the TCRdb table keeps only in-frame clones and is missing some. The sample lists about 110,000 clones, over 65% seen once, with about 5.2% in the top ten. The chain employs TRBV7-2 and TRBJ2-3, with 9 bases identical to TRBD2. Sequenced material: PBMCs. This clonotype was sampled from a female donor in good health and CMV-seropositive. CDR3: CASSLTGRGGPDTQYF. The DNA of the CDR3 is TGTGCCAGCAGCCTTACAGGGCGGGGGGGCCCAGATACGCAGTATTTT. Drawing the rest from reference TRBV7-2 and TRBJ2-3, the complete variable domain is GAGVSQSPSNKVTEKGKDVELRCDPISGHTALYWYRQSLGQGLEFLIYFQGNSAPDKSGLPSDRFSAERTGGSVSTLTIQRTQQEDSAVYLCASSLTGRGGPDTQYFGPGTRLTVL.